This TCR beta chain appears in the sequencing data of a study of T cell repertoires in cytomegalovirus infection. In TCRdb, the reads were re-called with MiXCR into one record per CDR3 protein. The profile shows more than 400,000 distinct CDR3 sequences, 26% of them singletons. In this sample, this clonotype turned up many times. This CDR3 is built from 14 residues. V lost 3 bases and J lost 4, with 12 bases in between. Germline V gives CDR1 SGHTA, CDR2 FQGNSA. The source material was PBMCs. V gene TRBV7-2 combines with J gene TRBJ1-2; TRBD1 is a possible D gene (5 bases). The receptor was isolated from a human donor in good health (CMV status not recorded). Some clones in this sample may be carry-over from other donors' samples. The CDR3 sequence is CASSFRGPAYGYTF. CDR3 DNA sequence: TGTGCCAGCAGCTTCCGGGGCCCTGCCTATGGCTACACCTTC.